This is a list of T cell receptor beta chains from one sample in a study of blood T cell repertoires in COVID-19. The data were produced by immunoSEQ multiplex PCR, yet TCRdb's version contains in-frame clones alone and is incomplete. The repertoire includes around 100,000 clones, 75% to 90% of them detected once, and around 5.5% sits in the top ten. The sequenced sample consisted of peripheral blood. The receptors were sampled from a woman aged 60-70 years with COVID-19, enrolled during active disease. CDR3s include the opening cysteine and the closing phenylalanine or tryptophan. The order of the fields is V gene, J gene, clone size, D gene, CDR3 DNA, CDR3 protein. D genes are given only for firm matches. Some rows mark clone size as missing; the rest say once, few, many or name a class of expanded clone.

TRBV6-8	TRBJ1-2	-	-	TGTGCCAGCAGTTTCCCTGCTGTCAGGGCGCATGGCTACACCTTC	CASSFPAVRAHGYTF
TRBV11-3	TRBJ2-5	-	-	TGTGCCAGCAGCTTAAGCTTTGGCTCTGGAGGCGAGACCCAGTACTTC	CASSLSFGSGGETQYF
TRBV7-9	TRBJ2-7	-	-	TGTGCCAGCAGCCCGCGACACTACGAGCAGTACTTC	CASSPRHYEQYF
TRBV11-2	TRBJ2-1	-	TRBD2	TGTGCCAGCAGCTTATCGGGACTAGCGGGGTGGTATGAGCAGTTCTTC	CASSLSGLAGWYEQFF
TRBV29-1	TRBJ1-6	-	TRBD1	TGCAGCGTTGACGGGACAGGTCCTGGGAATTCACCCCTCCACTTT	CSVDGTGPGNSPLHF
TRBV6-5	TRBJ1-5	-	-	TGTGCCAGCAGTTACTCACGGAGGGGTAATCAGCCCCAGCATTTT	CASSYSRRGNQPQHF
TRBV18	TRBJ2-2	-	-	TGTGCCAGCTCACCACGAAGGGGGTCAGACACCGGGGAGCTGTTTTTT	CASSPRRGSDTGELFF
TRBV10-3	TRBJ2-7	-	-	TGTGCCATCAGTGAGTCGACGGTGGACAGCTACGAGCAGTACTTC	CAISESTVDSYEQYF
TRBV6-6	TRBJ2-3	-	TRBD2	TGTGCCAGCAGTTACAACACGGGGGGGCCAGATACGCAGTATTTT	CASSYNTGGPDTQYF
TRBV11-2	TRBJ2-2	-	-	TGTGCCAGCAGTTTAGGTCGGGGATTCACCGGGGAGCTGTTTTTT	CASSLGRGFTGELFF
TRBV7-3	TRBJ1-1	-	-	TGTGCCAGCAGCCCGAAGACAGGACGGGCGAACACTGAAGCTTTCTTT	CASSPKTGRANTEAFF
TRBV28	TRBJ1-4	-	TRBD1	TGTGCCAGCAGTACCCGCCCCCCGGACAGGGATTCGGATGAAAAACTGTTTTTT	CASSTRPPDRDSDEKLFF
TRBV5-1	TRBJ2-2	-	-	TGCGCCAGCAGCCTGACGCCGGATGTCGGGGCCGGGGAGCTGTTTTTT	CASSLTPDVGAGELFF
TRBV21-1	TRBJ1-1	-	-	TGTGCCAGCACCCCAGGGGTTCTGAACACTGAAGCTTTCTTT	CASTPGVLNTEAFF
TRBV10-1	TRBJ2-1	-	TRBD2	TGCGCCAGCAGCCAAGGAGGGAACGGGGGGGCCTACAATGAGCAGTTCTTC	CASSQGGNGGAYNEQFF
TRBV7-2	TRBJ1-4	-	-	TGTGCCAGCAGCTCCCCAATGGGCACAACTAATGAAAAACTGTTTTTT	CASSSPMGTTNEKLFF
TRBV5-4	TRBJ1-3	-	-	TGTGCCAGCAGCTTCTTGGGGGCAGATGGAAACACCATATATTTT	CASSFLGADGNTIYF
TRBV7-2	TRBJ2-5	-	-	TGTGCCAGCAGCTTAGATGGACAGGGAGGGAGACAAGAGACCCAGTACTTC	CASSLDGQGGRQETQYF
TRBV5-4	TRBJ2-7	-	TRBD1	TGTGCCAGCAGGCCCGGGACAGGGGGCTTGAACGAGCAGTACTTC	CASRPGTGGLNEQYF
TRBV3-1/TRBV3-2	TRBJ2-3	-	TRBD2	TGTGCCAGCAGCCAAGGCGGGGAGGGTGGAGATACGCAGTATTTT	CASSQGGEGGDTQYF
TRBV27	TRBJ1-5	-	TRBD1	TGTGCCAGCAGTTTAAGGACAGGGGGTGGGCAGCCCCAGCATTTT	CASSLRTGGGQPQHF
TRBV5-1	TRBJ2-3	-	-	TGCGCCAGCAGGGCGGGATCCACAGATACGCAGTATTTT	CASRAGSTDTQYF
TRBV3-1/TRBV3-2	TRBJ2-1	-	-	TGTGCCAGCAGCCCATCAGGTAGAGAGCAGTTCTTC	CASSPSGREQFF
TRBV3-1/TRBV3-2	TRBJ1-1	-	TRBD1	TGTGCCAGCAGCCAAGTGGGACAGGGGGCCACTGAAGCTTTCTTT	CASSQVGQGATEAFF
TRBV7-8	TRBJ2-1	-	-	TGTGCCAGCAGCCCGCACTTGCGGAAGCAGTTCTTC	CASSPHLRKQFF
TRBV7-9	TRBJ1-1	-	TRBD1	TGTGCCAGCACCAGACAGGGGAACACTGAAGCTTTCTTT	CASTRQGNTEAFF
TRBV19	TRBJ1-1	-	-	TGTGCCAGTAGTGGGCGGGGGGTTTTGGGGACTGAAGCTTTCTTT	CASSGRGVLGTEAFF
TRBV7-8	TRBJ1-1	-	-	TGTGCCAGCAGCTTAACACTCGGCCGGGGGGTATACACTGAAGCTTTCTTT	CASSLTLGRGVYTEAFF
TRBV12-3/TRBV12-4	TRBJ1-5	-	-	TGTGCCAGCAGTTCGACTACGAATCAGCCCCAGCATTTT	CASSSTTNQPQHF
TRBV7-9	TRBJ1-3	-	-	TGTGCCAGCAGCCCGAGCGGATCCTCTGGAAACACCATATATTTT	CASSPSGSSGNTIYF
TRBV18	TRBJ1-6	few	TRBD1	TGTGCCAGCTCACTCGGGACAGTTGTGAATTCACCCCTCCACTTT	CASSLGTVVNSPLHF
TRBV7-3	TRBJ2-3	-	-	TGTGCCAGCAGCTTATACCGTCGAGAGGGGAGGACAGATACGCAGTATTTT	CASSLYRREGRTDTQYF
TRBV7-8	TRBJ2-7	-	-	TGTGCCAGCAGCTCCCGTTCTCTGACAGGCCACGAGCAGTACTTC	CASSSRSLTGHEQYF
TRBV4-2	TRBJ2-1	-	TRBD2	TGTGCCAGCAGCCAAGAGCAGGTAGCGGGCGCTCAGTTCTTC	CASSQEQVAGAQFF
TRBV6-2/TRBV6-3	TRBJ1-2	few	-	TGTGCCAGCAGTTCCCCCGGGGTGGGGGCAGTCTATGGCTACACCTTC	CASSSPGVGAVYGYTF
TRBV5-4	TRBJ1-2	-	-	TGTGCCAGCAAAGGATCCCGCGGGAATGGCTACACCTTC	CASKGSRGNGYTF
TRBV6-2/TRBV6-3	TRBJ1-2	few	-	TGTGCCAGCAGCTATTACCCGACCGACAGACTGCTTAACTATGGCTACACCTTC	CASSYYPTDRLLNYGYTF
TRBV20-1	TRBJ2-1	-	TRBD1	TGCAGTGCTAGTCGAGGGGGCTGGCGGTCCTACAATGAGCAGTTCTTC	CSASRGGWRSYNEQFF
TRBV5-7	TRBJ2-7	-	-	TGTGCCAGCAGCGTCGCTCGGTTAGCTTGGGACGAGCAGTACTTC	CASSVARLAWDEQYF
TRBV2	TRBJ2-3	-	TRBD2	TGTGCCAGCAGTGTCGCGGGGGACCACACAGATACGCAGTATTTT	CASSVAGDHTDTQYF
TRBV2	TRBJ1-2	-	-	TGTGCCAGCAGTGTGACAGGAAGTAACTATGGCTACACCTTC	CASSVTGSNYGYTF
TRBV29-1	TRBJ1-2	many	TRBD1	TGCAGCGTTGGCGGGACAGGTGCCTCTGGCTACACCTTC	CSVGGTGASGYTF
TRBV5-6	TRBJ1-2	-	TRBD1	TGTGCCAGCAGCTTCGGGACAGGGATTGCCCTGTGGGGCTACACCTTC	CASSFGTGIALWGYTF
TRBV4-1	TRBJ2-5	-	-	TGCGCCAGCAGCCAGGGGTCCACGGGACTGGGGTCTGGAGAGACCCAGTACTTC	CASSQGSTGLGSGETQYF
TRBV30	TRBJ1-2	-	-	TGTGCCTGGAGTGTGCGGAGGGTCGGCGGCTACACCTTC	CAWSVRRVGGYTF